The clone carrying this T cell receptor (beta chain) was observed a handful of times. The antigen is not known. TCR alpha and beta CDR3 regions were amplified from RNA using iRepertoire nested multiplex PCR. TCRdb re-derived calls from the multiplex PCR reads in MiXCR, one entry per CDR3 protein. The sample carries roughly 350,000 distinct CDR3 sequences, less than 50% recorded once. CDR3 size: 14 residues. Germline CDR1 reads SNHLY; CDR2 reads FYNNEI. V lost 4 bases and J lost 1, with 7 bases in between. These data come from a study of glioma-infiltrating T cells. Notes on the study in general: Only very few CDR3 sequences appeared in both tissue and blood. Gliomas, especially low-grade, showed above-expected tissue-blood divergence; non-neoplastic patients showed below.

The receptor was derived from a human donor with low-grade glioma or glioblastoma, undergoing nonglioma brain surgery, or in good health (not recorded which). What was sequenced was glioma tissue, nonneoplastic brain tissue, or PBMCs (not recorded which). The V call is TRBV2, the J call TRBJ2-2; tentative D call: TRBD1 (5 bases). CDR3 sequence (DNA): TGTGCCAGCAGTGGACAGCGGAACACCGGGGAGCTGTTTTTT. The encoded protein is CASSGQRNTGELFF.